The 32 T cell receptor beta chains below come from one sample, sequenced in a study of cytomegalovirus exposure and HLA in healthy donors. 13 Jbeta primers and 60 Vbeta primers were used for the PCR. The repertoire was sequenced with immunoSEQ multiplex PCR; TCRdb's copy has only in-frame clones and lacks some. Its clone listing holds about 44,000 clones. The specimen was PBMCs. Source of these receptors: a male donor in good health and CMV-seronegative.

V usage is TRBV28 and J usage is TRBJ2-7, with D uncertain. In germline, CDR1 is MDHEN, CDR2 SYDVKM. The V end was cut by 2 bases, the J end by 2 bases, with 10 bases between. The CDR3 is made up of 14 amino acids. The CDR3 DNA reads as TGTGCCAGCAGTTTAGGGCTACGTCCCTACGAGCAGTACTTC. Amino acids: CASSLGLRPYEQYF.

V is TRBV28 and J is TRBJ1-1, with D uncertain. This CDR3 region has 10 residues. V gave up 7 bases and J gave up 3 bases, with 3 bases separating them. Germline values: CDR1 MDHEN, CDR2 SYDVKM. The chain's CDR3 is CASTDTEAFF. The CDR3 bases are TGTGCCAGCACCGACACTGAAGCTTTCTTT. The full variable domain, in which reference TRBV28 and TRBJ1-1 provide the parts outside the CDR3, is DVKVTQSSRYLVKRTGEKVFLECVQDMDHENMFWYRQDPGLGLRLIYFSYDVKMKEKGDIPEGYSVSREKKERFSLILESASTNQTSMYLCASTDTEAFFGQGTRLTVV.

V gene TRBV11-3 combines with J gene TRBJ2-1, with D possibly TRBD1 on 6 matching bases. Trimming took off 2 bases at V and 10 bases at J, with 9 bases between the two ends. Germline CDR1 and CDR2: SGHNT and YENEEA. This CDR3 region has 12 residues. The CDR3 spells CASSLQGREQFF. As DNA, the CDR3 is TGTGCCAGCAGCTTACAGGGGCGCGAGCAGTTCTTC.

The rearrangement joins TRBV25-1 to TRBJ1-1; D unresolved. CDR3 length: 15 amino acids. Trimming took off 2 bases at V and 0 bases at J, with 10 bases between the two ends. Germline CDR1 reads MGHDK; CDR2 reads SYGVNS. The CDR3 reads CASSEGSQVNTEAFF. CDR3 DNA: TGTGCCAGCAGTGAAGGATCGCAGGTGAACACTGAAGCTTTCTTT.

In nucleotides, the CDR3 is TGTGCCAGCAGCCCGTCGAGGACAGGGGCCGTTATCTCTGGAAACACCATATATTTT. It specifies CASSPSRTGAVISGNTIYF. The chain uses TRBV7-8 and TRBJ1-3, with TRBD1 matching 9 bases. J gave up 0 bases and V 5 bases, and 14 bases lay outside the gene matches. The CDR3 is 19 amino acids. Germline CDR1 is SGHVS and CDR2 is FQNEAQ.

V is TRBV20-1 and J is TRBJ2-5; D is perhaps TRBD1 (6 bases). The germline V gene encodes CDR1 DFQATT and CDR2 SNEGSKA (reference sequence). Trimming removed 5 bases from V and 7 bases from J, with 11 bases in between. The CDR3 covers 11 residues. The CDR3 DNA follows: TGCAGTGCTGTTTGGGGGCGGACCCAGTACTTC. It translates to CSAVWGRTQYF.

The gene calls are TRBV2 and TRBJ2-1; 9 bases match TRBD2. V was clipped by 2 bases and J by 4 bases; unmatched bases: 6. Germline lookup yields CDR1 SNHLY and CDR2 FYNNEI. The CDR3 sequence is 16 residues long. CDR3 region: CASSEQAGGGYNEQFF. In DNA form, the CDR3 reads TGTGCCAGCAGTGAACAGGCGGGAGGGGGATACAATGAGCAGTTCTTC.

The chain uses TRBV29-1 and TRBJ2-1; 11 nucleotides line up with TRBD2. V lost 6 bases, J lost 0 bases, and 13 bases stayed unmatched. Germline CDR1 is SQVTM and CDR2 is ANQGSEA. The CDR3 spans 18 residues. In DNA form, the CDR3 reads TGCAGCGTCTCGAAACTAGCGGGAGTGGGATCCTCCTACAATGAGCAGTTCTTC. Translating it yields CSVSKLAGVGSSYNEQFF.

The chain employs TRBV19 and TRBJ2-7, with D perhaps TRBD2 (5 bases). V lost 3 bases, J lost 0 bases, and 9 bases lay in between. The length of the CDR3 is 14 residues. Germline values: CDR1 LNHDA, CDR2 SQIVND (reference sequence). In DNA, the CDR3 is TGTGCCAGTAGTATCGAAGGGAGCTCCTACGAGCAGTACTTC. Translating gives CASSIEGSSYEQYF.

The rearrangement uses TRBV2 and TRBJ1-4; maybe TRBD1 (6 bases). This CDR3 has 12 amino acids. Germline V gene lookup returns CDR1 SNHLY and CDR2 FYNNEI. Trimming left V 4 bases short and J 8 bases short, with 8 bases between. The CDR3 DNA sequence: TGTGCCAGCAGTGTCGACAGGGAAAAACTGTTTTTT. It translates to CASSVDREKLFF.

J is TRBJ2-1 and V is TRBV11-3, with D perhaps TRBD2 (6 bases). Germline lookup yields CDR1 SGHNT and CDR2 YENEEA. Trimming pared 1 base from V and 3 bases from J, leaving 13 bases between. The CDR3 loop spans 16 amino acids. CDR3 DNA: TGTGCCAGCAGCTTAGGAGGCGGGATAGGCTACAATGAGCAGTTCTTC. It yields the protein CASSLGGGIGYNEQFF.

The chain combines TRBV18 with TRBJ2-1, with 7 bases aligning to TRBD2. Trimming took 1 base from V and 7 from J; bases not matched to a gene: 7. The germline gives CDR1 KGHSH, CDR2 LQKENI. The CDR3 extends over 15 amino acids. CDR3 nucleotides: TGTGCCAGCTCACCACGCCAGGGAGGGAGTAATGAGCAGTTCTTC. Residues: CASSPRQGGSNEQFF.

The chain has TRBV19 and TRBJ1-2; D might be TRBD1 (5 bases). The V gene's germline CDR1 is LNHDA and CDR2 SQIVND (reference sequence). The CDR3 spans 15 residues. V lost 4 bases to trimming and J lost 8 bases, with 20 bases between them. The CDR3 region has the DNA TGTGCCAGTAGTACCGACCGGGACTTTTTAGGGGGCTACACCTTC. Amino acid sequence: CASSTDRDFLGGYTF.

The chain is built from TRBV5-1 and TRBJ2-3; D is possibly TRBD2 (5 bases). The V end lost 4 bases, the J end lost 5 bases, and 11 bases lay between the germline ends. In germline, CDR1 is SGHRS, CDR2 YFSETQ. The CDR3 loop spans 13 amino acids. The DNA of the CDR3 is TGCGCCAGCAGCGAAAACCGGGAAGATACGCAGTATTTT. Translated: CASSENREDTQYF. The variable domain in full, with the rest retrieved from reference TRBV5-1 and TRBJ2-3, is KAGVTQTPRYLIKTRGQQVTLSCSPISGHRSVSWYQQTPGQGLQFLFEYFSETQRNKGNFPGRFSGRQFSNSRSEMNVSTLELGDSALYLCASSENREDTQYFGPGTRLTVL.

The chain uses TRBV6-6 and TRBJ1-2; 7 bases map to TRBD1. The CDR3 sequence is 15 residues long. Trimming cost V 2 bases and J 0 bases; bases outside gene matches: 3. Germline lookup yields CDR1 MNHNY and CDR2 SVGAGI (reference sequence). CDR3 sequence reads: CASSYPGQTNYGYTF. Here the CDR3 DNA reads TGTGCCAGCAGTTACCCGGGACAGACTAACTATGGCTACACCTTC.

The V gene is TRBV7-9, the J gene TRBJ2-3; 7 bases line up with TRBD2. Germline V CDR1 and CDR2: SEHNR, FQNEAQ (reference sequence). With 5 bases clipped from V and 3 bases from J, the junction kept 8 bases outside the gene matches. This CDR3 is built from 15 residues. The chain's CDR3 is CASSPGLAVTDTQYF. Here the CDR3 DNA reads TGTGCCAGCAGCCCCGGGCTAGCGGTTACAGATACGCAGTATTTT.

The V call is TRBV19, the J call TRBJ1-2, with 8 bases that match TRBD1. V gave up 4 bases and J gave up 0 bases; unmatched junction bases: 7. The CDR3 has 16 amino acids. CDR1 and CDR2 (germline): LNHDA, SQIVND (reference sequence). The CDR3 here is CASSTGQGSANYGYTF. CDR3 coding DNA: TGTGCCAGTAGTACTGGACAGGGATCAGCTAACTATGGCTACACCTTC.

This rearrangement joins TRBV11-2 to TRBJ2-1; 9 nucleotides align to TRBD1. CDR1 and CDR2 (germline): SGHAT, FQNNGV. CDR3 size: 13 residues. The trim removed 8 bases at V and 5 bases at J, leaving 4 bases unmatched. DNA for the CDR3: TGTGCCAGCGTCCGGACAGGGGACAATGAGCAGTTCTTC. Encoded protein: CASVRTGDNEQFF.

The genes are TRBV6-5 and TRBJ2-6; D gene uncertain. V lost 7 bases and J lost 0, with 10 bases in between. Germline V lookup: CDR1 MNHEY, CDR2 SVGAGI. This CDR3 has 15 amino acids. The CDR3 here is CASKRAFSGANVLTF. DNA for the CDR3: TGTGCCAGCAAACGAGCTTTCTCTGGGGCCAACGTCCTGACTTTC.

The rearrangement uses TRBV7-9 and TRBJ2-2; D may be TRBD1 (6 bases). The CDR3 spans 15 residues. The germline CDR1 and CDR2 sequences are SEHNR and FQNEAQ (reference sequence). V shed 7 bases and J shed 1 base, with 13 bases lying between them. The CDR3 region has the DNA TGTGCCAGCACCTCAGGGACACTGAACACCGGGGAGCTGTTTTTT. Protein: CASTSGTLNTGELFF. The full variable domain, completed using reference TRBV7-9 and TRBJ2-2, is DTGVSQNPRHKITKRGQNVTFRCDPISEHNRLYWYRQTLGQGPEFLTYFQNEAQLEKSRLLSDRFSAERPKGSFSTLEIQRTEQGDSAMYLCASTSGTLNTGELFFGEGSRLTVL.

The CDR3 loop reads CATSSRGPLGGPQHF. The CDR3 DNA is TGTGCCACCAGCAGCAGGGGACCCCTAGGGGGGCCCCAGCATTTT. The chain links TRBV15 to TRBJ1-5; a weak D match, TRBD1 (6 bases). The CDR3 covers 15 residues. Trimming pared 3 bases from V and 9 bases from J, leaving 18 bases between. CDR1 and CDR2 from the germline V gene are LNHNV and YYDKDF (reference sequence).

The chain recombines TRBV27 with TRBJ2-3; D may be TRBD2 (5 bases). The germline CDR1 and CDR2 sequences are MNHEY and SMNVEV (reference sequence). This CDR3 contains 18 residues. The ends were cut back, 3 bases at V and 2 bases at J, with 21 bases in the middle. For the CDR3, the DNA is TGTGCCAGCAGTTTCCTCCTACCTGCGGAGGATCTCACAGATACGCAGTATTTT. Translation: CASSFLLPAEDLTDTQYF.

CDR3 DNA sequence: TGCGCCAGCAGTGAGCGGGACATCTCCTACGAGCAGTACTTC. Translation gives CASSERDISYEQYF. The rearrangement joins TRBV10-2 to TRBJ2-7; D may be TRBD1 (6 bases). This CDR3 is built from 14 residues. Germline V gene sequence: CDR1 WSHSY, CDR2 SAAADI. The V end lost 2 bases, the J end lost 0 bases, and 8 bases lay between the germline ends.

J is TRBJ1-2 and V is TRBV11-2, with 7 positions matching TRBD1. The CDR3 is 14 residues long. The V gene end was trimmed by 3 bases and the J gene end by 4 bases; junction bases not matched to a gene: 5. CDR1 is SGHAT, CDR2 FQNNGV, per germline. This CDR3 is CASSLRQGTYGYTF. The CDR3 region has the DNA TGTGCCAGCAGCTTGCGACAGGGAACCTATGGCTACACCTTC.

Remarks on this clone: A read error may produce the germline difference seen at one junction end. Other nucleotide sequences from this sample produce the same CDR3. The chain combines TRBV6-4 with TRBJ1-1; tentative D call: TRBD1 (5 bases). Germline V CDR1 and CDR2: MRHNA, SNTAGT. The CDR3 runs 14 residues. CDR3 loop: CASRNTGMNTEAFF. DNA for the CDR3: TGTGCCAGCAGGAACACAGGAATGAACACCGAAGCTTTCTTT.

This chain connects TRBV20-1 to TRBJ1-2; D may be TRBD1 (5 bases). The CDR3 runs to 11 residues. Looked up from germline, CDR1 is DFQATT and CDR2 is SNEGSKA (reference sequence). This CDR3 reads CSRFRAYGYTF. CDR3 DNA: TGCAGCAGATTCAGGGCCTATGGCTACACCTTC.

This rearrangement joins TRBV11-2 to TRBJ2-7; D is possibly TRBD2 (6 bases). The V end was cut by 4 bases, the J end by 3 bases, with 28 bases between. Per germline, CDR1 SGHAT and CDR2 FQNNGV. This CDR3 has 19 residues. The CDR3 region has the DNA TGTGCCAGCAGCTCGCCCCTCACGGGAGACCCCGTACCTTACTACGAGCAGTACTTC. Encoded protein: CASSSPLTGDPVPYYEQYF.

This rearrangement joins TRBV28 to TRBJ2-2, with 8 bases fitting TRBD2. Trimming removed 4 bases from V and 7 bases from J; junction bases left unmatched: 17. Looked up from germline, CDR1 is MDHEN and CDR2 is SYDVKM. The CDR3 runs to 18 residues. CDR3 in amino acids: CASSSPGGTASDDGELFF. In DNA, the CDR3 is TGTGCCAGCAGTTCGCCGGGGGGGACGGCCTCCGACGACGGGGAGCTGTTTTTT.

CDR3 in amino acids: CASSEVGAGVEEQYF. CDR3 bases: TGTGCCAGCAGTGAAGTTGGAGCGGGAGTGGAGGAGCAGTACTTC. The chain links TRBV2 to TRBJ2-7; 8 bases are a match to TRBD2. CDR1 SNHLY and CDR2 FYNNEI come from the germline V gene. CDR3 length: 15 amino acids. With V trimmed by 1 base and J by 7 bases, 9 bases remained unmatched.

The chain is built from TRBV7-2 and TRBJ1-5; no firm D call. V lost 8 bases and J lost 0, with 20 bases in between. The germline gives CDR1 SGHTA, CDR2 FQGNSA. The CDR3 runs to 17 residues. For the CDR3, the DNA is TGTGCCAGCTCGGGCCAAGGAGGCCAATATAGCAATCAGCCCCAGCATTTT. This codes for CASSGQGGQYSNQPQHF.

CDR3 loop: CASSSPATDTQYF. The CDR3, as DNA: TGTGCCAGCAGCAGCCCCGCGACAGATACGCAGTATTTT. This rearrangement joins TRBV9 to TRBJ2-3, with D hard to call. V lost 4 bases and J lost 3, with 9 bases in between. The CDR3 has 13 amino acids. Germline V gene lookup returns CDR1 SGDLS and CDR2 YYNGEE.

Here the CDR3 DNA reads TGTGCCAGCAGTGAGAATAGTCTGTATCCCCAGCATTTT. This gives the protein CASSENSLYPQHF. This sequence joins TRBV6-1 and TRBJ1-5, with D unresolved. This CDR3 comprises 13 residues. The germline gives CDR1 MNHNS, CDR2 SASEGT. V was shortened by 3 bases and J by 10 bases, with 13 bases between the two germline ends.